This entry describes one T cell receptor beta chain. This entry comes from a study of OX40 agonist ivuxolimab in advanced cancers. About the study: Three patients, one with hepatocellular carcinoma and two with cutaneous melanoma, responded partially.

Produced via immunoSEQ multiplex PCR; TCRdb's table is partial and in-frame only. The sample includes approximately 97,000 clones, roughly 90% of them seen just once. Germline CDR1 reads SGHTA; CDR2 reads FQGTGA. V lost 2 bases to trimming and J lost 1 base, with 12 bases between them. The CDR3 has 17 amino acids. The TCR originated in an adult with an advanced solid tumor such as melanoma, head and neck, liver or kidney cancer. The V gene is TRBV7-3, the J gene TRBJ2-6, with D possibly matching TRBD1 (6 bases). This specimen was CD4+ or CD8+ T cells sorted from blood, taken in a trial of the OX40 agonist ivuxolimab. CDR3 nucleotides: TGTGCCAGCAGCTTACGCAGGGGCTCGTCTGGGGCCAACGTCCTGACTTTC. Translating gives CASSLRRGSSGANVLTF.